This T cell receptor beta chain was retrieved from a study of blood T cell repertoires in COVID-19. Study-wide context: There were acute and convalescent COVID-19 samples, and they came from the United States, Italy and Spain. PBMCs, B-cell-depleted T cells, or T cells were the source of the cDNA or gDNA that made up the material.

As handled by the study authors: By means of reference gene primer amplification, nucleated cell counts were estimated. Method: immunoSEQ multiplex PCR; TCRdb's copy keeps in-frame clones and lacks some. V and J calls and clone size are those listed in that table; D and trimming were worked out from the DNA. The repertoire holds 55,000 to 70,000 clones, with around 80% as singletons. The CDR3 contains 12 residues. In germline, CDR1 is LGHDT, CDR2 YNNKEL (reference sequence). Trimming stripped 8 bases from V and 4 bases from J, with 12 bases between. V gene TRBV3-1 (or the pseudogene TRBV3-2) combines with J gene TRBJ2-7; perhaps TRBD2 as D (6 bases). This clonotype was obtained from an elderly man with acute or convalescent COVID-19. The material sequenced was peripheral blood. Here the CDR3 reads CASGGSAYEQYF. In DNA form, the CDR3 reads TGTGCCAGCGGGGGGTCGGCTTACGAGCAGTACTTC.